This T cell receptor beta chain was found in a study of cytomegalovirus exposure and HLA in healthy donors. Background on the study: One earlier analysis, a look at 180 million or so T cells, found roughly 110 million unique TCR beta sequences. Study-level findings and limits: When analyzed later, a missense DCLRE1C variant was found to be linked to TCR beta V- and J-gene trimming.

Comment on this clone: The target antigen is unknown.

A multiplex PCR was run with 60 Vbeta primers and 13 Jbeta primers. In the source study's methods: Unique TCR beta chains numbered roughly 84 million in a later analysis, with around 10 million shared. Profiling relied on immunoSEQ multiplex PCR, and the TCRdb table lists in-frame clones only, not all of them. The D gene and trimming were derived from the DNA, and the V and J assignments and clone size from that table. Of about 100,000 clones in the sample, 70% to 85% were seen once. The ends were cut back, 7 bases at V and 14 bases at J, with 21 bases in the middle. This CDR3 has 13 amino acids. The chain has TRBV6-7 and TRBJ2-1; TRBD2 is a possible D gene (7 bases). TRBV6-7 is placed among ORFs of uncertain function. The sample consisted of PBMCs. This clonotype was sampled from a young woman in good health and CMV-seronegative. As DNA, the CDR3 is TGTGCCAGCACGTCCCCTCGTAGAGGGGGGGAGTTCTTC. Its protein product is CASTSPRRGGEFF.